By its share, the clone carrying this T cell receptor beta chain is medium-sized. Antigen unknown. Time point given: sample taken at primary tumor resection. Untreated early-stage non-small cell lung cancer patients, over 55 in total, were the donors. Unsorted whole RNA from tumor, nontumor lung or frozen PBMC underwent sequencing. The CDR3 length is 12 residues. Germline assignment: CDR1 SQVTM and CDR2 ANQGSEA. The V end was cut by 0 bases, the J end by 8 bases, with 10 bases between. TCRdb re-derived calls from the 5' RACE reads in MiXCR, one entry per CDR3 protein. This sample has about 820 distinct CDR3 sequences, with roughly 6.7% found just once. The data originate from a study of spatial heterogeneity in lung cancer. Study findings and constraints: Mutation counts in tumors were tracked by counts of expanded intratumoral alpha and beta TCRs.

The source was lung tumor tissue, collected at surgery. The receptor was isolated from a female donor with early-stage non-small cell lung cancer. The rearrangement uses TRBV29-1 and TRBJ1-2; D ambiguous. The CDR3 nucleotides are TGCAGCGTTGAAGACGAGCGCGAGGGCTACACCTTC. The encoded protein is CSVEDEREGYTF.